The 8 T cell receptor beta chains listed next were all sequenced from one sample in a study of beta chain features in type 1 diabetes (dated by TCRdb to between 2017 and 2018). The library was obtained by the immunoSEQ multiplex PCR assay. The High Capacity cDNA Reverse Transcription Kit was used to reverse transcribe all of the isolated RNA, meaning that expressed TCRB transcripts were what got sequenced. The clones in this table, taken by TCRdb from immuneACCESS, are in-frame only. Not every clone is retained; where verified, under half of the shortfall comes from an unresolved V gene, and the cause of the rest is unknown. In all, the sample holds hundreds of thousands of clones, and roughly an eighth of those were seen once. Of the sample, more than 0.02% is held by the ten largest clones. The sample consisted of naive CD4+ T cells from blood. The cell subset or site label of this sample denotes: true naive CD4+ T cells. The receptors were gathered from a middle-aged woman in good health.

This clone was counted only a few times. The rearrangement links TRBV4-1 to TRBJ2-7; D remains ambiguous. V gave up 5 bases and J gave up 5 bases, with 10 bases separating them. The CDR3 runs to 12 residues. The germline gives CDR1 MGHRA, CDR2 YSYEKL. The CDR3 region has the DNA TGCGCCAGCAGCTCAGCCCGGGACGAGCAGTACTTC. It is translated as CASSSARDEQYF.

This clone was picked up a small number of times. The chain employs TRBV6-5 and TRBJ1-1; 9 positions agree with TRBD1. The J segment lost 5 bases and the V segment lost 2 bases, leaving 9 bases of the junction unmatched. The CDR3 totals 16 residues. Germline-derived CDR1 and CDR2 are MNHEY and SVGAGI. CDR3 in amino acids: CASSYLPGQGTTEAFF. DNA for the CDR3: TGTGCCAGCAGTTACCTCCCGGGACAGGGTACGACTGAAGCTTTCTTT.

This chain uses TRBV5-1 with TRBJ2-1; 10 bases fit TRBD1. In germline, CDR1 is SGHRS, CDR2 YFSETQ. The junction had 3 bases not matched to a gene; V was cut back by 0 bases and J by 6 bases. The CDR3 sequence is 15 residues long. The CDR3 sequence: CASSLAGTGVNEQFF. The CDR3 DNA reads as TGCGCCAGCAGCTTGGCCGGGACAGGGGTCAATGAGCAGTTCTTC.

This clone was seen many times. V and J are TRBV11-2 and TRBJ2-1; 8 bases align to TRBD2. V lost 5 bases, J lost 3 bases, and 6 bases stayed unmatched. The CDR3 extends over 15 amino acids. CDR1 is SGHAT and CDR2 is FQNNGV in the germline V gene. CDR3 DNA: TGTGCCAGCAGCCAGCGGGGGCAGGACTACAATGAGCAGTTCTTC. Its translation: CASSQRGQDYNEQFF. Based on the CDR3 plus reference TRBV11-2 and TRBJ2-1, the full variable domain is EAGVAQSPRYKIIEKRQSVAFWCNPISGHATLYWYQQILGQGPKLLIQFQNNGVVDDSQLPKDRFSAERLKGVDSTLKIQPAKLEDSAVYLCASSQRGQDYNEQFFGPGTRLTVL.

CDR3 coding DNA: TGCGCCAGCAGCTTCGGACAGGGTCTGAACACCGGGGAGCTGTTTTTT. Translating gives CASSFGQGLNTGELFF. The chain recombines TRBV5-1 with TRBJ2-2; TRBD1 agrees at 8 bases. There are 16 residues in the CDR3. The V and J ends lost 2 bases and 1 base, in that order; junction bases with no gene match: 4. Germline V CDR1 and CDR2: SGHRS, YFSETQ. Supplemented by reference TRBV5-1 and TRBJ2-2, the full variable domain reads KAGVTQTPRYLIKTRGQQVTLSCSPISGHRSVSWYQQTPGQGLQFLFEYFSETQRNKGNFPGRFSGRQFSNSRSEMNVSTLELGDSALYLCASSFGQGLNTGELFFGEGSRLTVL.

The gene calls are TRBV9 and TRBJ1-5; 7 bases line up with TRBD1. The CDR3 has 13 residues. Trimming removed 4 bases from V and 6 bases from J; junction bases left unmatched: 4. Germline V gives CDR1 SGDLS, CDR2 YYNGEE. DNA of the CDR3: TGTGCCAGCAGCATGACAGGGATTCAGCCCCAGCATTTT. Translating it yields CASSMTGIQPQHF.

The chain couples TRBV9 to TRBJ2-5; 13 bases align to TRBD2. This CDR3 spans 16 amino acids. Looked up from germline, CDR1 is SGDLS and CDR2 is YYNGEE. V was clipped by 4 bases and J by 7 bases; unmatched bases: 10. The CDR3 coding sequence is TGTGCCAGCAGCACCCGACTAGCGGGGGGCCAGGGGACCCAGTACTTC. The encoded protein is CASSTRLAGGQGTQYF.

In nucleotides, the CDR3 is TGTGCCAGCAGCTTTGGGACAGGGGGCCGGTACGAGCAGTACTTC. Protein sequence: CASSFGTGGRYEQYF. This sequence joins TRBV7-9 and TRBJ2-7; 12 bases are a match to TRBD1. Germline lookup yields CDR1 SEHNR and CDR2 FQNEAQ (reference sequence). Trimming took 3 bases from V and 4 from J; bases not matched to a gene: 4. This CDR3 spans 15 amino acids.